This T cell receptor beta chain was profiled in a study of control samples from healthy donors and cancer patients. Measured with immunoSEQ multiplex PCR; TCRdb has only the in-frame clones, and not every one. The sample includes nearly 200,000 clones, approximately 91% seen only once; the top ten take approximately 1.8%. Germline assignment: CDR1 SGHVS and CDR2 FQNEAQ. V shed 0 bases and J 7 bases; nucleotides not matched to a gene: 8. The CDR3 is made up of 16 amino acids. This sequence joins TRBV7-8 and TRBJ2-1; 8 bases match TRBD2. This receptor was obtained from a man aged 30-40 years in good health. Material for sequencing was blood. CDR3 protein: CASSLAAGTRRNEQFF. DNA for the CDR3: TGTGCCAGCAGCTTAGCGGCCGGGACTAGAAGAAATGAGCAGTTCTTC. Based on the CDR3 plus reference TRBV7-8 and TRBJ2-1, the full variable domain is GAGVSQSPRYKVAKRGQDVALRCDPISGHVSLFWYQQALGQGPEFLTYFQNEAQLDKSGLPSDRFFAERPEGSVSTLKIQRTQQEDSAVYLCASSLAAGTRRNEQFFGPGTRLTVL.